Presented here are 16 T cell receptor beta chains from one specimen sequenced in a study of graft-versus-host responses after intestinal transplantation (dated by TCRdb to the early 2020s). Their antigens are not known. The library was obtained by the immunoSEQ multiplex PCR assay. TCRdb limited this immuneACCESS table to in-frame rearrangements with V and J called. A share of clones is missing; checked studies link under half to unresolved V genes, and the rest is unexplained. The sample data list over 75,000 clones, and 85% to 95% of these were observed just once. About 0.072% of the sample rests with the top ten. This specimen's time point label, interpreted: cells obtained before transplantation from donor or recipient. Sequences were derived from unstimulated CD8+ T cells sorted from spleen or lymph node cells, sampled before transplant. The receptors originated from a human donor who was the organ donor for an intestinal transplant.

This clone is a singleton in its sample. This chain links TRBV4-1 with TRBJ2-2, with D possibly being TRBD2 (5 bases). V shed 0 bases and J shed 0 bases, with 11 bases lying between them. CDR3 length: 17 residues. Germline CDR1 and CDR2: MGHRA and YSYEKL. In nucleotides, the CDR3 is TGCGCCAGCAGCCAAGATCAACGTAGCGCGAACACCGGGGAGCTGTTTTTT. The encoded protein is CASSQDQRSANTGELFF.

CDR3 sequence (DNA): TGTGCCAGCAGCCCACGGAAACGGGGGGTGGGTGGCTACACCTTC. The encoded protein is CASSPRKRGVGGYTF. This chain connects TRBV14 to TRBJ1-2; D is possibly TRBD1 (5 bases). CDR1 is SGHDN and CDR2 is FVKESK in the germline V gene. Deletions cut 4 bases from V and 7 bases from J, with 19 bases between. CDR3 length equals 15 residues.

This clone has just one count. The gene calls are TRBV28 and TRBJ1-2; D is possibly TRBD1 (5 bases). V was clipped by 5 bases and J by 4 bases, with 23 bases between them. The CDR3 is 17 residues long. The germline gives CDR1 MDHEN, CDR2 SYDVKM. The CDR3 is CASSGKDRGTNLYGYTF. CDR3 DNA sequence: TGTGCCAGCAGTGGTAAGGATAGGGGCACAAACCTCTATGGCTACACCTTC.

The J gene is TRBJ2-3, the V gene TRBV19, with 7 nucleotides matching TRBD2. V lost 5 bases, J lost 6 bases, and 11 bases stayed unmatched. The CDR3 spans 15 residues. Per the germline V gene, CDR1 is LNHDA and CDR2 is SQIVND (reference sequence). In nucleotides, the CDR3 is TGTGCCAGTAGTTATCCAGGACTAGATGCTGATACGCAGTATTTT. Its protein is CASSYPGLDADTQYF.

V is TRBV7-9 and J is TRBJ2-1; D call uncertain. Germline V CDR1 and CDR2: SEHNR, FQNEAQ (reference sequence). Trimming removed 1 base at V and 0 bases at J, with 7 bases between. This CDR3 contains 15 residues. The CDR3 loop is CASSLDWSSYNEQFF. DNA of the CDR3: TGTGCCAGCAGCTTAGACTGGAGCTCCTACAATGAGCAGTTCTTC.

CDR3 DNA sequence: TGTGCCAGCAGTGAAGCTCGCCGGGAGATAAAGGAGGGCTACACCTTC. Its protein is CASSEARREIKEGYTF. This sequence joins TRBV6-1 and TRBJ1-2; no clear D gene. The germline V gene encodes CDR1 MNHNS and CDR2 SASEGT. The length of the CDR3 is 16 residues. V gave up 0 bases and J gave up 8 bases, with 19 bases separating them.

The rearrangement uses TRBV5-1 and TRBJ2-7; no clear D. The V gene lost 4 bases and the J gene lost 2 bases, with 10 bases spanning the gap. CDR1 and CDR2 (germline): SGHRS, YFSETQ. The CDR3 has 13 residues. Here the CDR3 reads CASSASPAYEQYF. In nucleotides, the CDR3 is TGCGCCAGCAGCGCGTCACCCGCCTACGAGCAGTACTTC.

V usage is TRBV9 and J usage is TRBJ1-2, with D tentatively TRBD1 (6 bases). Trimming removed 0 bases at V and 1 base at J, with 13 bases between. Germline V gene lookup returns CDR1 SGDLS and CDR2 YYNGEE. This CDR3 has 16 amino acids. CDR3 bases: TGTGCCAGCAGCGTAGCAGAAACAGGGTATAACTATGGCTACACCTTC. Amino acid sequence: CASSVAETGYNYGYTF.

The rearrangement links TRBV19 to TRBJ2-7, with 9 bases matching TRBD2. V dropped 3 bases and J dropped 3; count of bases not matched to a gene: 6. CDR1 LNHDA and CDR2 SQIVND come from the germline V gene (reference sequence). CDR3 length: 15 residues. CDR3 in DNA: TGTGCCAGTAGTATTGGACTAGCGCGAATCTACGAGCAGTACTTC. Its protein is CASSIGLARIYEQYF.

This chain uses TRBV29-1 with TRBJ2-7; 7 bases are a match to TRBD2. The CDR3 totals 13 residues. J gave up 3 bases and V 3 bases, and 5 bases lay outside the gene matches. CDR1 is SQVTM, CDR2 ANQGSEA, per germline. In DNA, the CDR3 is TGCAGCGTTGAGGGGGGGGTGAACTACGAGCAGTACTTC. This gives the protein CSVEGGVNYEQYF.

Regarding this clone: Additional DNA sequences in this sample encode the identical CDR3. The chain combines TRBV13 with TRBJ2-7; 12 bases are a match to TRBD1. After removal of 4 bases from V and 5 bases from J, the junction contained 12 bases not matched to a gene. Germline values: CDR1 PRHDT, CDR2 FYEKMQ (reference sequence). The CDR3 is made up of 17 amino acids. The CDR3 sequence: CASSCQEWDRGLDEQYF. CDR3 DNA: TGTGCCAGCAGCTGTCAAGAGTGGGACAGGGGGCTCGACGAGCAGTACTTC. Full variable domain (missing parts from reference TRBV13 and TRBJ2-7): AAGVIQSPRHLIKEKRETATLKCYPIPRHDTVYWYQQGPGQDPQFLISFYEKMQSDKGSIPDRFSAQQFSDYHSELNMSSLELGDSALYFCASSCQEWDRGLDEQYFGPGTRLTVT.

The CDR3 region is CATSSWGDNYGYTF. In nucleotides, the CDR3 is TGTGCCACCAGCAGTTGGGGGGATAACTATGGCTACACCTTC. This chain connects TRBV15 to TRBJ1-2, with TRBD1 as a possible D gene (5 bases). Germline CDR1 LNHNV, CDR2 YYDKDF (reference sequence). The CDR3 extends over 14 amino acids. Trimming cost V 3 bases and J 1 base, with 9 bases left between them. Supplemented by reference TRBV15 and TRBJ1-2, the full variable domain reads DAMVIQNPRYQVTQFGKPVTLSCSQTLNHNVMYWYQQKSSQAPKLLFHYYDKDFNNEADTPDNFQSRRPNTSFCFLDIRSPGLGDTAMYLCATSSWGDNYGYTFGSGTRLTVV.

This chain uses TRBV5-6 with TRBJ2-7, with D perhaps matching TRBD2 (5 bases). The V gene's germline CDR1 is SGHDT and CDR2 YYEEEE. The CDR3 loop spans 15 amino acids. Trimming took off 0 bases at V and 2 bases at J, with 12 bases between the two ends. Here the CDR3 DNA reads TGTGCCAGCAGCTTGGTTACGGGATCCCCCTACGAGCAGTACTTC. Encoded protein: CASSLVTGSPYEQYF. The entire variable domain, with the rest obtained from reference TRBV5-6 and TRBJ2-7, is as follows: DAGVTQSPTHLIKTRGQQVTLRCSPKSGHDTVSWYQQALGQGPQFIFQYYEEEERQRGNFPDRFSGHQFPNYSSELNVNALLLGDSALYLCASSLVTGSPYEQYFGPGTRLTVT.

The chain couples TRBV30 to TRBJ1-5, with no clear D. Germline lookup yields CDR1 GTSNPN and CDR2 SVGIG (reference sequence). Trimming stripped 2 bases from V and 4 bases from J, with 12 bases between. This CDR3 region has 14 residues. The CDR3 region is CAWSPGPTNQPQHF. CDR3 sequence (DNA): TGTGCCTGGAGTCCTGGCCCGACAAATCAGCCCCAGCATTTT. Combining the CDR3 with reference TRBV30 and TRBJ1-5 gives the whole variable domain SQTIHQWPATLVQPVGSPLSLECTVEGTSNPNLYWYRQAAGRGLQLLFYSVGIGQISSEVPQNLSASRPQDRQFILSSKKLLLSDSGFYLCAWSPGPTNQPQHFGDGTRLSIL.

J is TRBJ2-7 and V is TRBV11-2; 9 bases map to TRBD2. CDR1 is SGHAT, CDR2 FQNNGV, per germline. The CDR3 is 16 residues long. V shed 0 bases and J 1 base; nucleotides not matched to a gene: 4. The CDR3 DNA reads as TGTGCCAGCAGCTTAGATCCTCTAGCGGGATCCTACGAGCAGTACTTC. It specifies CASSLDPLAGSYEQYF.

The V call is TRBV4-2, the J call TRBJ2-3; 9 nucleotides match TRBD2. Per germline, CDR1 LGHNA and CDR2 YNFKEQ. V was clipped by 4 bases and J by 3 bases; unmatched bases: 14. The CDR3 length is 18 residues. The CDR3 spells CASSPGKWAGGGTDTQYF. In DNA, the CDR3 is TGTGCCAGCAGCCCCGGGAAATGGGCGGGAGGGGGGACAGATACGCAGTATTTT.